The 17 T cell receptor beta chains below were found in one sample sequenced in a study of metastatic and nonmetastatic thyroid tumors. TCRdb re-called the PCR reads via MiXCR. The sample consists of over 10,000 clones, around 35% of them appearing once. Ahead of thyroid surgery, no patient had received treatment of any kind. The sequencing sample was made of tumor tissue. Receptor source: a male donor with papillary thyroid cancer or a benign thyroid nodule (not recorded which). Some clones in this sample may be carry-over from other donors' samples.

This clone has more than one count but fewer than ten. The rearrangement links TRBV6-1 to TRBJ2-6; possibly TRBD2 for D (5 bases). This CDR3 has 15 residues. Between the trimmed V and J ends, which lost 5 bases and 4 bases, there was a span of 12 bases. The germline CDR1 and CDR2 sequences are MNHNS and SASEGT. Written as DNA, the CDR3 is TGTGCCAGCAGTATCCGAACGGGGGGGGCCAACGTCCTGACTTTC. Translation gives CASSIRTGGANVLTF.

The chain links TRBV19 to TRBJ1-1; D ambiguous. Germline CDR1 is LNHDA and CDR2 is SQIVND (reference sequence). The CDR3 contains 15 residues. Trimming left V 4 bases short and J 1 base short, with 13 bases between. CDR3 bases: TGTGCCAGTAGTACCCCGTCGATGGGGAACACTGAAGCTTTCTTT. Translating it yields CASSTPSMGNTEAFF.

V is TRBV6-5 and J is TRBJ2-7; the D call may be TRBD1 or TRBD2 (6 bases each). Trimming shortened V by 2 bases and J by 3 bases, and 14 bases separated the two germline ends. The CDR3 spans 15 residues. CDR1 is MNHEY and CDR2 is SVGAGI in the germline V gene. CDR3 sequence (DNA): TGTGCCAGCAGTTACATAGGGGGGAACGACTACGAGCAGTACTTC. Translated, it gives CASSYIGGNDYEQYF.

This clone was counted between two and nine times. The CDR3: CSARGAREGPYGYTF. The CDR3 DNA follows: TGCAGTGCTAGAGGGGCGAGGGAAGGTCCCTATGGCTACACCTTC. The chain uses TRBV20-1 and TRBJ1-2; D gene uncertain. The V and J ends lost 1 base and 4 bases respectively, with 16 bases between them. CDR1 DFQATT and CDR2 SNEGSKA come from the germline V gene (reference sequence). This CDR3 is built from 15 residues.

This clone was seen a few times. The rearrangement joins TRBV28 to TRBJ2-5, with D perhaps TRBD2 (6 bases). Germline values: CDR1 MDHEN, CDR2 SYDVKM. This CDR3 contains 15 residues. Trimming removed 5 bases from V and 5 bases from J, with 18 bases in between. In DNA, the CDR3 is TGTGCCAGCAGTAGACCAGGACCGGGGAGGGAGACCCAGTACTTC. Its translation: CASSRPGPGRETQYF.

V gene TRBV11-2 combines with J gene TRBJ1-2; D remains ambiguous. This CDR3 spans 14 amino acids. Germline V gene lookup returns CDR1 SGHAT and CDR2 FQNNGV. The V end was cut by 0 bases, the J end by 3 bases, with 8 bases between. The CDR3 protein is CASSLDQSDYGYTF. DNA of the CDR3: TGTGCCAGCAGCTTAGATCAAAGTGACTATGGCTACACCTTC.

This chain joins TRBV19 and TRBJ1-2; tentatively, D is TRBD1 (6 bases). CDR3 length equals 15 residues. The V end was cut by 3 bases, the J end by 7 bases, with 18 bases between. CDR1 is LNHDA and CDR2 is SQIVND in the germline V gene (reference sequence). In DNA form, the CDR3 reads TGTGCCAGTAGTATTTATCCCGCAGGGGTAGGTGGCTACACCTTC. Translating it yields CASSIYPAGVGGYTF.

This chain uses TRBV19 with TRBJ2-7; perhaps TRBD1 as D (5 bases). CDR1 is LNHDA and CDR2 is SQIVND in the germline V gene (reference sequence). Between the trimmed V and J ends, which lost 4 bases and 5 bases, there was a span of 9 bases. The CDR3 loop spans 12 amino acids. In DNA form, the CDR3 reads TGTGCCAGTAGTAAGGGGTTCGACGAGCAGTACTTC. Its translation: CASSKGFDEQYF.

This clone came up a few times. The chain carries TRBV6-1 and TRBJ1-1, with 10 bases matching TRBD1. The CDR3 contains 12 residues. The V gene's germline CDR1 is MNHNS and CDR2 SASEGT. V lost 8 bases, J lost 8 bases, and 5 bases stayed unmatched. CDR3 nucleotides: TGTGCCAGCTCCCCGGGACAGGGGGAAGCTTTCTTT. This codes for CASSPGQGEAFF.

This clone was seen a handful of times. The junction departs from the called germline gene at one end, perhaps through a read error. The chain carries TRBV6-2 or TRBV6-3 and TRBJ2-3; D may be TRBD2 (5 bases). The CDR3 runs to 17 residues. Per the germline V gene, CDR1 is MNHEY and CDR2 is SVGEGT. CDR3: CANSDYRLSTGTDTQYF. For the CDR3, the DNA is TGTGCCAACAGTGACTACAGACTCTCCACGGGCACAGATACGCAGTATTTT.

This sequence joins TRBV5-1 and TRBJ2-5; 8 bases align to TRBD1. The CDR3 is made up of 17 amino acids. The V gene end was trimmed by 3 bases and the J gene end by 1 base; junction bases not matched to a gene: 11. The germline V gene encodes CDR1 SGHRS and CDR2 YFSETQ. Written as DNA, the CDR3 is TGCGCCAGCAGCTCCCTCACCGGACAGGGCCCCCAAGAGACCCAGTACTTC. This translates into CASSSLTGQGPQETQYF.

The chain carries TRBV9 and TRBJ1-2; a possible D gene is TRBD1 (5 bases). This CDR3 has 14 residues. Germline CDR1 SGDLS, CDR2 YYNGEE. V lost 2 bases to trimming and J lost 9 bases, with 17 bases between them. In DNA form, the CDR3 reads TGTGCCAGCAGCGTGGGGGGTGGAACAGATAGCTACACCTTC. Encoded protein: CASSVGGGTDSYTF.

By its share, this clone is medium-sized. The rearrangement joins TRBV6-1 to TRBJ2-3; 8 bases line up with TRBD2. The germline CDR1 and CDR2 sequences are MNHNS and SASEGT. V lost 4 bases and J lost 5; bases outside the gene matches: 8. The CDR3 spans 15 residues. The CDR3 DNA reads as TGTGCCAGCAGTGTAACAGGACTAGCTGGAGATACGCAGTATTTT. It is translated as CASSVTGLAGDTQYF.

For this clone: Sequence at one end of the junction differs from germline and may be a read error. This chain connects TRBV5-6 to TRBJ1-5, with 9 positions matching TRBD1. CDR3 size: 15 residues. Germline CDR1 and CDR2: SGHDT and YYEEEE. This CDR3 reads CASSLGVVQGAPLHF. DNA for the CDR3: TGTGCCAGCAGCTTAGGGGTGGTACAGGGGGCCCCCCTGCATTTT.

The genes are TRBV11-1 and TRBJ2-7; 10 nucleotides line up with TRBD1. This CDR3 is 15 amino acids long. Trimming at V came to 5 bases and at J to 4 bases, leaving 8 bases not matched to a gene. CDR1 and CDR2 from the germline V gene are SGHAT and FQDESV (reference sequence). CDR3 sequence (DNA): TGTGCCAGCAGCCCGACAGGGGGCTCCTTTTACGAGCAGTACTTC. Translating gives CASSPTGGSFYEQYF.

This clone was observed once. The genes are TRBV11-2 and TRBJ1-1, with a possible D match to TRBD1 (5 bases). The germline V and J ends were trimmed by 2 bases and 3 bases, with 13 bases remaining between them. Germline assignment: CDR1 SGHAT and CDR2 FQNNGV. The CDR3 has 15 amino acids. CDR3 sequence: CASSLLFGGDTEAFF. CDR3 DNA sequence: TGTGCCAGCAGCTTACTTTTTGGGGGGGACACTGAAGCTTTCTTT.

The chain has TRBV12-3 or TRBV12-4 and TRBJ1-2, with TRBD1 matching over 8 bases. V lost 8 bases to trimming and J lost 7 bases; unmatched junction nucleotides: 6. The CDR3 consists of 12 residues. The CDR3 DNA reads TGTGCCAGCCTGACAGGGGTCGCTGGCTACACCTTC. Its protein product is CASLTGVAGYTF.